The clone carrying this TCR beta chain has at least ten counts. V dropped 4 bases and J dropped 6 bases, with 16 bases sitting between them. The CDR3 totals 13 residues. Germline assignment: CDR1 SQVTM and CDR2 ANQGSEA. There were TCR beta CDR3 regions amplified from RNA transcripts. First-round RT-PCR with HTBI primers amplified the TCR CDR3 region. TCRdb fed the multiplex PCR reads into MiXCR, producing one record per CDR3 protein. This sample has a few hundred thousand distinct CDR3 sequences, with 12% to 15% found just once. These data originate in a study of T cells in Graves' hyperthyroidism and ophthalmopathy.

The source is a woman aged 18-29 years with Graves' hyperthyroidism. The chain employs TRBV29-1 and TRBJ2-7, with D tentatively TRBD1 (6 bases). The sequencing input was blood. This CDR3 reads CSVGLTGLGEQYF. The CDR3 DNA sequence: TGCAGCGTTGGGTTGACAGGCCTTGGCGAGCAGTACTTC.